The TCR beta chain described here comes from a study of blood T cell repertoires in COVID-19. The wider study: PBMCs, B-cell-depleted T cells, or T cells provided the cDNA or gDNA that made up the material.

The CDR3 loop spans 14 amino acids. The trim removed 4 bases at V and 5 bases at J, leaving 3 bases unmatched. Germline V lookup: CDR1 LNHNV, CDR2 YYDKDF (reference sequence). Per the study methods: Amplification with reference gene primers provided the estimates of nucleated cell counts. TCRdb keeps only in-frame clones here, not all; method: immunoSEQ multiplex PCR. That table furnishes V, J and clone size, whereas the DNA furnished D and trimming. The sample consists of 95,000 to 150,000 clones, approximately 87% of them appearing once. The V call is TRBV15, the J call TRBJ2-2; TRBD2 aligns across 8 bases. The clonotype originates from a woman between 50 and 59 years old with acute or convalescent COVID-19. The sequencing sample was made of peripheral blood. CDR3 DNA: TGTGCCACCAGCAAACTAGCGGCAACCGGGGAGCTGTTTTTT. As protein: CATSKLAATGELFF.